The clone carrying this T cell receptor beta chain was recorded only once. Its antigen remains unknown. These data come from a study of blood T cells in healthy people across ages. Overall study results and limits: The unknown donor CMV status may have confounded expanded clonotype changes.

The CDR3 is 13 amino acids. Germline lookup yields CDR1 DFQATT and CDR2 SNEGSKA (reference sequence). A sample-barcoded 5' primer and a J-beta primer mix were used in a second PCR of roughly 7 to 11 cycles. TCRdb called the 5' RACE reads again in MiXCR, with one record for every CDR3 protein. The sample lists about 770,000 distinct CDR3 sequences, around 45% occurring once. The chain joins TRBV20-1 to TRBJ2-1; TRBD1 matches at 7 bases. The closer fit of TRBJ2-7 to the DNA end suggests the J call may be wrong. This sequence originates from a man aged 55 to 70 in good health. The sequenced sample consisted of blood. CDR3 coding DNA: TGCAGTGCTACAAACAGGGGCTACAATGAGCAGTACTTC. This encodes CSATNRGYNEQYF.